This T cell receptor beta chain was sequenced in a study of blood T cell repertoires in COVID-19. Points on this clone: Additional DNA sequences in this sample encode the identical CDR3.

Method: immunoSEQ multiplex PCR; TCRdb's copy keeps in-frame clones and lacks some. The sample shows about 290,000 clones, about 89% of them seen only once. V shed 2 bases and J shed 5 bases, with 6 bases lying between them. Germline lookup yields CDR1 SNHLY and CDR2 FYNNEI. This CDR3 has 12 amino acids. The V and J genes are TRBV2 and TRBJ1-2, with D perhaps matching TRBD1 (5 bases). This clonotype was sampled from a man between 40 and 49 years old with acute or convalescent COVID-19. The sample consisted of peripheral blood. CDR3 protein: CASSEQGYGYTF. The CDR3 bases are TGTGCCAGCAGTGAACAGGGATATGGCTACACCTTC.